Each of the 23 T cell receptor beta chains below was sequenced from the same sample in a study of T cells in Graves' hyperthyroidism and ophthalmopathy (dated by TCRdb to about 2019). Receptor libraries were prepared by multiplex PCR. The run used an Illumina HiSeq 2000. The TCR beta CDR3 regions were amplified from RNA transcripts. For the first round of RT-PCR on the TCR CDR3, the HTBI primer set was used together with the Qiagen OneStep RT-PCR kit. Through fastp at Q25 and MiXCR, TCRdb rebuilt clones from the public reads, retaining in-frame beta chains. A single entry per CDR3 protein holds the most common genes and DNA from its merged rows. The sample yields about 710,000 distinct CDR3 sequences; around 15% were counted once. In total, the top ten clones hold 8.4% of the sample. What was sequenced was blood. The source is a man younger than 30 with Graves' hyperthyroidism.

This clonotype occurred a few times. At one end the junction does not follow the germline gene, possibly because of a read error. CDR3 loop: CAGSWGQGKDEQFF. As DNA, the CDR3 is TGTGCCGGCAGTTGGGGACAGGGCAAGGATGAGCAGTTCTTC. V usage is TRBV12-3 or TRBV12-4 and J usage is TRBJ2-1, with TRBD1 identical over 9 bases. This CDR3 has 14 residues.

V is TRBV5-5 and J is TRBJ2-3; 8 bases are shared with TRBD2. V lost 0 bases and J lost 10; bases outside the gene matches: 10. There are 15 residues in the CDR3. Germline assignment: CDR1 SGHKS and CDR2 YYEKEE (reference sequence). The CDR3 sequence: CASSLEWERELSQYF. The CDR3 DNA sequence: TGTGCCAGCAGCTTGGAATGGGAGCGGGAGTTATCGCAGTATTTT.

This clonotype was seen only a few times. V gene TRBV6-2 or TRBV6-3 combines with J gene TRBJ2-7; TRBD2 matches 11 bases. V lost 7 bases and J lost 6; bases outside the gene matches: 8. The V gene's germline CDR1 is MNHEY and CDR2 SVGEGT. This CDR3 comprises 14 residues. CDR3 DNA sequence: TGTGCCAGCACGTTAGCGGGAGGGCCTCTCGAGCAGTACTTC. Its protein product is CASTLAGGPLEQYF.

This clonotype came up many times. The chain employs TRBV7-2 and TRBJ2-3; D is perhaps TRBD1 or TRBD2 (5 bases each). V lost 2 bases and J 0 bases, leaving 12 bases between the germline ends. This CDR3 is built from 16 residues. Germline V gene sequence: CDR1 SGHTA, CDR2 FQGNSA. The CDR3: CASSLRDGSSTDTQYF. The CDR3 DNA follows: TGTGCCAGCAGCTTACGGGACGGATCTAGCACAGATACGCAGTATTTT.

CDR3 region: CASSTPSGRLGETQYF. The CDR3 region has the DNA TGTGCCAGCAGCACTCCTAGCGGGAGGCTGGGGGAGACCCAGTACTTC. The rearrangement joins TRBV3-1 to TRBJ2-5, with 11 bases fitting TRBD2. Looked up from germline, CDR1 is LGHDT and CDR2 is YNNKEL (reference sequence). This CDR3 contains 16 residues. With 5 bases clipped from V and 5 bases from J, the junction kept 10 bases outside the gene matches.

This clonotype turned up a few times. The rearrangement joins TRBV29-1 to TRBJ2-4, with a possible D match to TRBD1 (5 bases). This CDR3 region has 14 residues. Trimming removed 6 bases from V and 0 bases from J, with 12 bases in between. The V gene's germline CDR1 is SQVTM and CDR2 ANQGSEA. The CDR3 spells CSVSDRLAKNIQYF. In DNA form, the CDR3 reads TGCAGCGTCTCTGACAGATTAGCCAAAAACATTCAGTACTTC.

This chain uses TRBV6-1 with TRBJ2-2, with 7 positions matching TRBD2. J gave up 4 bases and V 7 bases, and 9 bases lay outside the gene matches. Germline values: CDR1 MNHNS, CDR2 SASEGT. This CDR3 has 15 residues. The CDR3 DNA sequence: TGTGCCAGCATTCCGGCCGGCGGGAGCACCGGGGAGCTGTTTTTT. Residues: CASIPAGGSTGELFF.

This clonotype has just one count. This chain uses TRBV7-9 with TRBJ2-7; D is perhaps TRBD1 (6 bases). Per the germline V gene, CDR1 is SEHNR and CDR2 is FQNEAQ (reference sequence). This CDR3 spans 15 amino acids. Trimming pared 5 bases from V and 6 bases from J, leaving 20 bases between. Written as DNA, the CDR3 is TGTGCCAGCAGCAATCCGGGACAAGGCATTACCGAGCAGTACTTC. This translates into CASSNPGQGITEQYF.

The V gene is TRBV19, the J gene TRBJ2-7, with D uncertain. Germline-derived CDR1 and CDR2 are LNHDA and SQIVND (reference sequence). V lost 5 bases and J lost 2, with 10 bases in between. The CDR3 sequence is 13 residues long. CDR3 nucleotide sequence: TGTGCCAGTAGTCCCCGGCCGGCCTACGAGCAGTACTTC. Encoded protein: CASSPRPAYEQYF.

There are a few counts of this clonotype. This sequence joins TRBV14 and TRBJ2-7; D is unclear. The V and J ends lost 4 bases and 0 bases respectively, with 13 bases between them. CDR1 SGHDN and CDR2 FVKESK come from the germline V gene. This CDR3 spans 15 amino acids. The CDR3 DNA reads TGTGCCAGCAGCCCCTTGGGGAAGAGCTCCTACGAGCAGTACTTC. Translation gives CASSPLGKSSYEQYF.

In this sample, this clonotype turned up many times. V gene TRBV2 combines with J gene TRBJ2-7; D remains ambiguous. V gave up 5 bases and J gave up 3 bases, with 5 bases separating them. The CDR3 has 11 amino acids. The germline gives CDR1 SNHLY, CDR2 FYNNEI. The CDR3, as DNA: TGTGCCAGCAGTTGGCTCTACGAGCAGTACTTC. It yields the protein CASSWLYEQYF. Looking up the rest from reference TRBV2 and TRBJ2-7 gives the full variable domain: EPEVTQTPSHQVTQMGQEVILRCVPISNHLYFYWYRQILGQKVEFLVSFYNNEISEKSEIFDDQFSVERPDGSNFTLKIRSTKLEDSAMYFCASSWLYEQYFGPGTRLTVT.

This clonotype was picked up many times. The chain couples TRBV13 to TRBJ2-5; TRBD1 aligns across 9 bases. Trimming at V came to 5 bases and at J to 3 bases, leaving 16 bases not matched to a gene. The CDR3 extends over 18 amino acids. Germline values: CDR1 PRHDT, CDR2 FYEKMQ (reference sequence). The CDR3 region is CASSPRGQGSLLEETQYF. The CDR3 DNA follows: TGTGCCAGCAGCCCAAGGGGACAGGGCTCACTACTGGAAGAGACCCAGTACTTC.

This clonotype came up a few times. The chain has TRBV29-1 and TRBJ2-1, with TRBD1 as a possible D gene (6 bases). Looked up from germline, CDR1 is SQVTM and CDR2 is ANQGSEA. V was cut by 5 bases and J by 8 bases, with 16 bases left in between. This CDR3 has 13 amino acids. The CDR3 sequence: CSVQGGVWYEQFF. CDR3 bases: TGCAGCGTTCAAGGGGGAGTTTGGTATGAGCAGTTCTTC.

The chain couples TRBV20-1 to TRBJ2-1; 7 positions match TRBD2. This CDR3 contains 12 residues. Germline CDR1 reads DFQATT; CDR2 reads SNEGSKA (reference sequence). The ends lost 8 bases at V and 8 bases at J; junction bases unmatched: 9. The CDR3 DNA sequence: TGCAGTCAAGCGGGGAGGTTTGATGAGCAGTTCTTC. It specifies CSQAGRFDEQFF.

This clonotype was seen repeatedly, ten times or more. This chain joins TRBV30 and TRBJ2-7; 11 nucleotides match TRBD1. Germline V lookup: CDR1 GTSNPN, CDR2 SVGIG (reference sequence). The CDR3 length is 13 residues. In DNA, the CDR3 is TGTGCTTGGGGACAGGGGGTCAGGGACGAGCAGTACTTC. Its translation: CAWGQGVRDEQYF.

The CDR3 coding sequence is TGTGCCAGCCAGGACCTTGTGGGGAATTCACCCCTCCACTTT. Translating it yields CASQDLVGNSPLHF. The V and J genes are TRBV19 and TRBJ1-6; D remains unclear. The CDR3 is 14 residues long. The V and J ends lost 9 bases and 7 bases respectively, with 16 bases between them. Germline CDR1 is LNHDA and CDR2 is SQIVND (reference sequence).

The chain is built from TRBV4-1 and TRBJ2-1, with TRBD2 matching over 9 bases. Germline CDR1 and CDR2: MGHRA and YSYEKL. Trimming cost V 11 bases and J 4 bases; bases outside gene matches: 12. There are 15 residues in the CDR3. CDR3 coding DNA: TGCGCCTCCGGCTGGGCGGGAGGGCCGTACAATGAGCAGTTCTTC. Amino acid sequence: CASGWAGGPYNEQFF.

This clonotype was recorded many times. This chain uses TRBV28 with TRBJ2-7, with 8 bases identical to TRBD2. The CDR3 length is 15 residues. Germline values: CDR1 MDHEN, CDR2 SYDVKM. V was clipped by 4 bases and J by 0 bases; unmatched bases: 5. CDR3 nucleotides: TGTGCCAGCAGTTCCCCTACTAGCGGCTCCTACGAGCAGTACTTC. This encodes CASSSPTSGSYEQYF.

The chain recombines TRBV19 with TRBJ1-2, with no clear D. V was shortened by 4 bases and J by 7 bases, with 16 bases between the two germline ends. Germline CDR1 LNHDA, CDR2 SQIVND (reference sequence). The CDR3 spans 14 residues. The CDR3 region is CASSNPTNWFGYTF. CDR3 DNA: TGTGCCAGTAGTAACCCGACTAACTGGTTTGGCTACACCTTC.

This clonotype was observed at least ten times. CDR3 nucleotide sequence: TGTGCCAGCAGTGGGGCTCTAGCGGGAGTGGCTTACGAGCAGTACTTC. It codes for CASSGALAGVAYEQYF. The chain is built from TRBV28 and TRBJ2-7; 10 bases are shared with TRBD2. Germline assignment: CDR1 MDHEN and CDR2 SYDVKM. There are 16 residues in the CDR3. The J segment lost 4 bases and the V segment lost 5 bases, leaving 11 bases of the junction unmatched.

The table lists this clonotype with many counts. For the CDR3, the DNA is TGTGCCAGCATCCAGACCAACACCGGGGAGCTGTTTTTT. Protein product: CASIQTNTGELFF. The rearrangement uses TRBV11-3 and TRBJ2-2, with D hard to call. V was clipped by 7 bases and J by 2 bases, with 8 bases between them. Per germline, CDR1 SGHNT and CDR2 YENEEA. CDR3 length: 13 amino acids.

Many counts were recorded for this clonotype. This chain uses TRBV30 with TRBJ1-5; D is possibly TRBD1 (5 bases). Germline V gives CDR1 GTSNPN, CDR2 SVGIG (reference sequence). V was cut by 0 bases and J by 4 bases, with 10 bases left in between. The CDR3 consists of 14 residues. CDR3 nucleotide sequence: TGTGCCTGGAGTGTACGTTGGGGGAATCAGCCCCAGCATTTT. Protein: CAWSVRWGNQPQHF.

This clonotype was seen ten or more times. The gene calls are TRBV18 and TRBJ2-1; 15 bases match TRBD2. Per germline, CDR1 KGHSH and CDR2 LQKENI. This CDR3 contains 17 residues. The J segment lost 6 bases and the V segment lost 3 bases, leaving 6 bases of the junction unmatched. CDR3 sequence: CASSPPGLAGGLNEQFF. CDR3 in DNA: TGTGCCAGCTCACCTCCTGGACTAGCGGGAGGGCTCAATGAGCAGTTCTTC.